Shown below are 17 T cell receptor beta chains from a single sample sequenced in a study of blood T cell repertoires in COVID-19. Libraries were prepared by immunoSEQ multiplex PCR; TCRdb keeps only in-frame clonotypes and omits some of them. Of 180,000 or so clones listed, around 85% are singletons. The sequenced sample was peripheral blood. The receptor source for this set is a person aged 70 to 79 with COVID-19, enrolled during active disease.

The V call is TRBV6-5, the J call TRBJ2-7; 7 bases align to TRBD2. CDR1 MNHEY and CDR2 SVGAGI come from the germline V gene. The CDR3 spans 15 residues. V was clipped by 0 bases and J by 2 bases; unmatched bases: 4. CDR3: CASSYSGGGTYEQYF. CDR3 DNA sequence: TGTGCCAGCAGTTACTCGGGGGGGGGAACCTACGAGCAGTACTTC.

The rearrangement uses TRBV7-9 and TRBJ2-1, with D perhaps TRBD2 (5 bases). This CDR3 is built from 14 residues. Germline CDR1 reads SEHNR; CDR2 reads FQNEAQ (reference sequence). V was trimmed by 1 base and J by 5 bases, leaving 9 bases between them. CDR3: CASSLEPTNNEQFF. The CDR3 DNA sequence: TGTGCCAGCAGCTTAGAACCGACTAACAATGAGCAGTTCTTC.

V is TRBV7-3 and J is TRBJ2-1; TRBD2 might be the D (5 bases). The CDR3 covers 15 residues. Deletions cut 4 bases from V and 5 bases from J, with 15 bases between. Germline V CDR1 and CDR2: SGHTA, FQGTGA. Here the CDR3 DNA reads TGTGCCAGCAGCTCTTCGGGGTGGTTCGACAATGAGCAGTTCTTC. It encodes CASSSSGWFDNEQFF.

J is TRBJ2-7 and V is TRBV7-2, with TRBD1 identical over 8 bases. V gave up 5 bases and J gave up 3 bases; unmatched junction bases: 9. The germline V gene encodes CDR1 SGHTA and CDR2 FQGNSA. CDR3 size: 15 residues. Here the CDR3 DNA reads TGTGCCAGCAGCATGACAGGGGACCCTTTCTACGAGCAGTACTTC. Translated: CASSMTGDPFYEQYF.

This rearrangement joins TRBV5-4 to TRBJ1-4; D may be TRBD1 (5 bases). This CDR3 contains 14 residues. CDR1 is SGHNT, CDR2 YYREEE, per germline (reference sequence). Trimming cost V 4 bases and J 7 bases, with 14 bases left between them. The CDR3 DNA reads TGTGCCAGCAGCCCGACGGGGCGGGGTGAAAAACTGTTTTTT. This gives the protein CASSPTGRGEKLFF.

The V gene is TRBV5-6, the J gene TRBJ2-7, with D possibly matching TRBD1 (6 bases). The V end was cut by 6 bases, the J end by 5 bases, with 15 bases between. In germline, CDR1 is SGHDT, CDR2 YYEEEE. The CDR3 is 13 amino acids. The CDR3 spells CASTRRGGDEQYF. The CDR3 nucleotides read TGTGCCAGCACCCGCAGGGGTGGTGACGAGCAGTACTTC.

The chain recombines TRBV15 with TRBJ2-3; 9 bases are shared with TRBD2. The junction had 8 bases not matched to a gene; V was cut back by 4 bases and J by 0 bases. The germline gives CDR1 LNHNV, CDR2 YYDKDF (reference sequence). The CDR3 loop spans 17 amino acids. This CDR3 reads CATSIPRGGESTDTQYF. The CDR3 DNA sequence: TGTGCCACCAGCATACCTCGCGGGGGGGAGAGCACAGATACGCAGTATTTT.

CDR3 bases: TGTGCCAGCAGCTTAGGCGTTCTTGGCTACACCTTC. This sequence encodes CASSLGVLGYTF. The rearrangement uses TRBV7-2 and TRBJ1-2; D ambiguous. The CDR3 consists of 12 residues. Germline-derived CDR1 and CDR2 are SGHTA and FQGNSA. V lost 1 base to trimming and J lost 7 bases, with 7 bases between them.

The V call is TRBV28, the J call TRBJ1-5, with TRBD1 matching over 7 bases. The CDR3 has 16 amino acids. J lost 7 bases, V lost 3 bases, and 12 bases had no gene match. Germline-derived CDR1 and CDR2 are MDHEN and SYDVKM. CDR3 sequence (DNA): TGTGCCAGCAGTTTTAGGGGGCGCGGAGCTCAACAGCCCCAGCATTTT. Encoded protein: CASSFRGRGAQQPQHF. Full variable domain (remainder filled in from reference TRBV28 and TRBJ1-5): DVKVTQSSRYLVKRTGEKVFLECVQDMDHENMFWYRQDPGLGLRLIYFSYDVKMKEKGDIPEGYSVSREKKERFSLILESASTNQTSMYLCASSFRGRGAQQPQHFGDGTRLSIL.

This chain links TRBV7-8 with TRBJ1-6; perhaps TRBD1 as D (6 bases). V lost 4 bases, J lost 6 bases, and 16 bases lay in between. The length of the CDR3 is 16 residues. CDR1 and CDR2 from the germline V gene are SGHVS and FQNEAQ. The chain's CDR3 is CASSSLRTVSNSPLHF. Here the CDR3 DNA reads TGTGCCAGCAGCTCCCTGAGGACAGTTTCTAATTCACCCCTCCACTTT.

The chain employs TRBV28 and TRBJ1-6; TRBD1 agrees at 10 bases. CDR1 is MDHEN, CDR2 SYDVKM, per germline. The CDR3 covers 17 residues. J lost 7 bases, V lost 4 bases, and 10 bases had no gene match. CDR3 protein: CASSSQTGGARNSPLHF. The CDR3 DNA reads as TGTGCCAGCAGTTCCCAGACAGGGGGCGCGAGGAATTCACCCCTCCACTTT.

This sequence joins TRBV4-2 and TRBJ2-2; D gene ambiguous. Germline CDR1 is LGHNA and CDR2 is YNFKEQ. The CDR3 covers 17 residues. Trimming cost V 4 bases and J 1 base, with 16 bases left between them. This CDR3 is CASSPLAEVLNTGELFF. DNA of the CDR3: TGTGCCAGCAGCCCCCTCGCCGAGGTTCTGAACACCGGGGAGCTGTTTTTT.

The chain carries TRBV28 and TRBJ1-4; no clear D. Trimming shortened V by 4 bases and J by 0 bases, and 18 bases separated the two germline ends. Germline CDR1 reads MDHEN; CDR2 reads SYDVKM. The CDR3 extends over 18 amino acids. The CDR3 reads CASSWAGSYRTTNEKLFF. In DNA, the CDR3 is TGTGCCAGCAGTTGGGCAGGCTCATATCGAACAACTAATGAAAAACTGTTTTTT.

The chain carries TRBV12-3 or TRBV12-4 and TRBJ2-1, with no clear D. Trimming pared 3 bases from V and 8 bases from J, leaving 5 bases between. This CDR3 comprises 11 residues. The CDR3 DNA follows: TGTGCCAGCAGTTTGGGCGATGAGCAGTTCTTC. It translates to CASSLGDEQFF.

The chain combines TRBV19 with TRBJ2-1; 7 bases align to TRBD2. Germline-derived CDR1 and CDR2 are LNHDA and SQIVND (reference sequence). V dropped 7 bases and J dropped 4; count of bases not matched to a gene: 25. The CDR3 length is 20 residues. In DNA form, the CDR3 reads TGTGCCAGTAAACAACAGGCAACCGGCCATGGGAGCGGGAAATACAATGAGCAGTTCTTC. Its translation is CASKQQATGHGSGKYNEQFF.

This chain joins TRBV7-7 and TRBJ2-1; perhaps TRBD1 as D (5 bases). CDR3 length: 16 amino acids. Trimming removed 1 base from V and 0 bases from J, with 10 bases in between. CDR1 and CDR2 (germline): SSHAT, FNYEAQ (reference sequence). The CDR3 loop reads CASSLGQPSSYNEQFF. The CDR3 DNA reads TGTGCCAGCAGCTTAGGACAGCCGAGCTCCTACAATGAGCAGTTCTTC. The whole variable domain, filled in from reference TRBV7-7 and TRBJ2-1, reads GAGVSQSPRYKVTKRGQDVTLRCDPISSHATLYWYQQALGQGPEFLTYFNYEAQPDKSGLPSDRFSAERPEGSISTLTIQRTEQRDSAMYRCASSLGQPSSYNEQFFGPGTRLTVL.

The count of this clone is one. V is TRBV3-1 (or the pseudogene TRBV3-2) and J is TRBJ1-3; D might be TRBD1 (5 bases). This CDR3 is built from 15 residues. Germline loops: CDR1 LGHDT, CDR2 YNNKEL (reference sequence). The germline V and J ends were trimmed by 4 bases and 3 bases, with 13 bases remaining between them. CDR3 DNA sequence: TGTGCCAGCAGCCTAAATCGGGGGGATGGAAACACCATATATTTT. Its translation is CASSLNRGDGNTIYF.